What follows is one T cell receptor (beta chain) and its context. The CDR3 consists of 15 residues. V was shortened by 4 bases and J by 4 bases, with 16 bases between the two germline ends. Per the germline V gene, CDR1 is MNHEY and CDR2 is SMNVEV (reference sequence). Sequencing was performed with immunoSEQ multiplex PCR; in TCRdb, only in-frame clones are kept and a portion is missing. This sample has about 470,000 clones, with roughly 83% found just once. The data are from a study of shared clonotypes between healthy human individuals. Study overall: The people who gave samples were a couple of women and a few men aged 18 to 49.

Sequencing used PBMCs. The chain employs TRBV27 and TRBJ1-1; no reliable D call. This TCR was sampled from a woman aged 40 to 49 in good health. Some clones in this sample may be carry-over from other donors' samples. The CDR3 DNA sequence: TGTGCCAGCAGTTCTTATTCCATGAACTTCACTGAAGCTTTCTTT. Its translation is CASSSYSMNFTEAFF.